Described below is a single T cell receptor beta chain sequence and its context. Its antigen is currently unknown. Per germline, CDR1 SGHRS and CDR2 YFSETQ. The CDR3 covers 14 residues. J lost 5 bases, V lost 4 bases, and 8 bases had no gene match. The source of the sample is a study of PD-1 blockade in classical Hodgkin lymphoma. General observations from the study: Compared with baseline, CD4+ but not CD8+ TCR diversity had risen significantly by C4D1.

TCRdb's copy holds only in-frame clones and misses some; the assay was immunoSEQ multiplex PCR. Among about 20,000 clones listed, nearly 75% were seen once. Relapse was seen in all patients after autologous stem cell transplantation, and brentuximab vedotin exposure was variable. This clonotype was sampled from a human donor with classical Hodgkin lymphoma. This sample comprised peripheral blood mononuclear cells (PBMCs), obtained before the second cycle of nivolumab. The genes are TRBV5-1 and TRBJ2-7; 8 bases agree with TRBD1. For the CDR3, the DNA is TGCGCCAGCAGCCAAATGACAGGGGACGACGAGCAGTACTTC. Encoded protein: CASSQMTGDDEQYF.